Shown below are 26 T cell receptor beta chains from a single sample sequenced in a study of blood T cell repertoires in COVID-19. The repertoire was sequenced with immunoSEQ multiplex PCR; TCRdb's copy has only in-frame clones and lacks some. The sample lists hundreds of thousands of clones, about 87% seen once, with over 1% in the top ten. Source material: peripheral blood. The origin of the receptors is a man aged 65 to 85 with acute or convalescent COVID-19.

The V call is TRBV5-8, the J call TRBJ2-1; TRBD2 matches 8 bases. CDR1 is SGHTS, CDR2 YDEGEE, per germline. Trimming at V came to 6 bases and at J to 9 bases, leaving 14 bases not matched to a gene. The CDR3 contains 15 residues. This CDR3 reads CASIDPGGASSEQFF. Written as DNA, the CDR3 is TGTGCCAGCATCGACCCCGGGGGGGCCTCGAGTGAGCAGTTCTTC.

This chain links TRBV10-3 with TRBJ2-2, with TRBD1 as a possible D gene (6 bases). Trimming took 2 bases from V and 2 from J, leaving 12 bases between them. From germline, CDR1 is ENHRY and CDR2 SYGVKD. This CDR3 region has 16 residues. The CDR3 sequence: CAISEVGGHNTGELFF. CDR3 sequence (DNA): TGTGCCATCAGTGAGGTAGGGGGACATAACACCGGGGAGCTGTTTTTT.

The chain employs TRBV15 and TRBJ2-2, with a possible D match to TRBD1 (6 bases). Trimming pared 1 base from V and 6 bases from J, leaving 9 bases between. The CDR3 is 14 residues long. Per the germline V gene, CDR1 is LNHNV and CDR2 is YYDKDF (reference sequence). CDR3 DNA: TGTGCCACCAGCAGAGTACAGGGCCCCGGGGAGCTGTTTTTT. Encoded protein: CATSRVQGPGELFF.

This rearrangement joins TRBV23-1 to TRBJ2-6; TRBD1 matches at 8 bases. TRBV23-1 is noted as an ORF with a role that remains uncertain. The trim removed 11 bases at V and 0 bases at J, leaving 12 bases unmatched. The CDR3 totals 17 residues. The CDR3 spells CAQARGRTDSGANVLTF. DNA for the CDR3: TGCGCCCAGGCCAGGGGGCGTACCGACTCTGGGGCCAACGTCCTGACTTTC.

The chain is built from TRBV21-1 and TRBJ2-7; the table's D call TRBD2 went unverified against the DNA. TRBV21-1 is assigned pseudogene status. CDR3 size: 15 residues. CDR3 loop: CASSNTFLSYYEQYF. The CDR3 DNA follows: TGTGCCAGCAGCAACACCTTTTTGAGCTACTACGAGCAGTACTTC.

This clone came up once. J is TRBJ1-5 and V is TRBV6-2 or TRBV6-3; possibly TRBD1 for D (5 bases). CDR1 MNHEY and CDR2 SVGEGT come from the germline V gene. CDR3 length equals 14 residues. V lost 4 bases to trimming and J lost 7 bases, with 14 bases between them. The CDR3 region is CASSSTVRHQPQHF. CDR3 DNA: TGTGCCAGCAGTTCGACAGTTCGTCACCAGCCCCAGCATTTT.

Here the CDR3 reads CASSDDRGPSGGAFF. CDR3 in DNA: TGTGCCAGCAGTGATGACAGGGGGCCCAGCGGTGGAGCTTTCTTT. The chain combines TRBV2 with TRBJ1-1; the match to TRBD1 covers 10 bases. The length of the CDR3 is 15 residues. CDR1 and CDR2 from the germline V gene are SNHLY and FYNNEI. Losses at the gene ends were 3 bases for V and 10 bases for J; bases not matched to a gene: 11.

V gene TRBV6-6 combines with J gene TRBJ1-6; D call uncertain. This CDR3 is built from 15 residues. V gave up 2 bases and J gave up 7 bases, with 12 bases separating them. Germline V lookup: CDR1 MNHNY, CDR2 SVGAGI (reference sequence). CDR3 bases: TGTGCCAGCAGTTACCGACGGGAAAAGAATTCACCCCTCCACTTT. Protein product: CASSYRREKNSPLHF.

The J gene is TRBJ1-2, the V gene TRBV15; D is possibly TRBD1 (5 bases). Germline V gene sequence: CDR1 LNHNV, CDR2 YYDKDF (reference sequence). Trimming shortened V by 0 bases and J by 4 bases, and 9 bases separated the two germline ends. This CDR3 is 14 amino acids long. The CDR3: CATSRDLGAYGYTF. CDR3 nucleotides: TGTGCCACCAGCAGAGATCTAGGGGCCTATGGCTACACCTTC.

This chain links TRBV5-1 with TRBJ1-4; TRBD1 matches at 7 bases. V was pared by 4 bases and J by 4 bases, with 13 bases of the junction left unmatched. This CDR3 comprises 17 residues. CDR1 and CDR2 from the germline V gene are SGHRS and YFSETQ. Written as DNA, the CDR3 is TGCGCCAGCAGCGGGGGACAGAACTTCCCCGTTAATGAAAAACTGTTTTTT. Translated, it gives CASSGGQNFPVNEKLFF.

The rearrangement links TRBV5-6 to TRBJ2-1; 11 bases align to TRBD2. The V and J ends lost 3 bases and 10 bases, in that order; junction bases with no gene match: 9. Germline V gives CDR1 SGHDT, CDR2 YYEEEE. The CDR3 totals 15 residues. CDR3 DNA: TGTGCCAGCAGCTCCACTAGCGGGGGCAGAGCCGAGCAGTTCTTC. Translated, it gives CASSSTSGGRAEQFF.

This clone is a singleton in its sample. The chain employs TRBV20-1 and TRBJ2-1, with 9 bases that match TRBD1. V was clipped by 3 bases and J by 3 bases; unmatched bases: 9. CDR3 length: 16 amino acids. Per the germline V gene, CDR1 is DFQATT and CDR2 is SNEGSKA (reference sequence). DNA of the CDR3: TGCAGTGCTAGTACTAGGACAGGGGATTACTACAATGAGCAGTTCTTC. It codes for CSASTRTGDYYNEQFF.

This clone has just one count. The chain links TRBV6-5 to TRBJ1-3, with D maybe TRBD1 (6 bases). The CDR3 has 14 amino acids. V was trimmed by 2 bases and J by 9 bases, leaving 14 bases between them. Germline CDR1 reads MNHEY; CDR2 reads SVGAGI. The CDR3 is CASSYSGNRATIYF. Written as DNA, the CDR3 is TGTGCCAGCAGTTACAGTGGAAACAGGGCCACCATATATTTT.

This clone was picked up one time. The chain employs TRBV5-5 and TRBJ1-4; tentatively, D is TRBD1 (6 bases). This CDR3 has 15 residues. V shed 4 bases and J shed 7 bases, with 17 bases lying between them. Germline V CDR1 and CDR2: SGHKS, YYEKEE (reference sequence). Here the CDR3 reads CASSPDTGQGEKLFF. The DNA for the CDR3 is TGTGCCAGCAGCCCCGATACAGGGCAAGGTGAAAAACTGTTTTTT.

This chain joins TRBV9 and TRBJ2-1, with D tentatively TRBD1 (6 bases). V was pared by 5 bases and J by 3 bases, with 12 bases between. Germline assignment: CDR1 SGDLS and CDR2 YYNGEE. This CDR3 contains 14 residues. CDR3 in amino acids: CASSRDTLYNEQFF. The DNA of the CDR3 is TGTGCCAGCAGTAGGGACACCCTCTACAATGAGCAGTTCTTC. Based on the CDR3 plus reference TRBV9 and TRBJ2-1, the full variable domain is DSGVTQTPKHLITATGQRVTLRCSPRSGDLSVYWYQQSLDQGLQFLIQYYNGEERAKGNILERFSAQQFPDLHSELNLSSLELGDSALYFCASSRDTLYNEQFFGPGTRLTVL.

The V gene is TRBV5-4, the J gene TRBJ2-4, with a tentative D call TRBD1 (5 bases). V was cut by 0 bases and J by 0 bases, with 10 bases left in between. The length of the CDR3 is 16 residues. CDR1 SGHNT and CDR2 YYREEE come from the germline V gene (reference sequence). The CDR3 bases are TGTGCCAGCAGCTTGGGGCAGGGTAGAGCCAAAAACATTCAGTACTTC. Its protein product is CASSLGQGRAKNIQYF.

The CDR3 coding sequence is TGTGCCAGCAGCCCGGCCCCCGGGACAGGGGAAACTGAAGCTTTCTTT. Amino acid sequence: CASSPAPGTGETEAFF. This chain joins TRBV5-4 and TRBJ1-1; 10 bases fit TRBD1. The CDR3 spans 16 residues. The junction had 11 bases not matched to a gene; V was cut back by 4 bases and J by 5 bases. Germline values: CDR1 SGHNT, CDR2 YYREEE (reference sequence).

This clone was seen only a few times. The chain is built from TRBV7-2 and TRBJ2-5, with TRBD2 matching 12 bases. Germline V CDR1 and CDR2: SGHTA, FQGNSA. This CDR3 spans 17 amino acids. With 5 bases clipped from V and 2 bases from J, the junction kept 9 bases outside the gene matches. CDR3 nucleotide sequence: TGTGCCAGCAGCCCGAAGACTAGCGGGGGTTCACAAGAGACCCAGTACTTC. Translating it yields CASSPKTSGGSQETQYF.

The CDR3 here is CASSQEDRGWGDTQYF. DNA for the CDR3: TGCGCCAGCAGCCAAGAAGACAGGGGCTGGGGAGATACGCAGTATTTT. The V call is TRBV4-3, the J call TRBJ2-3, with 8 bases that match TRBD1. J was trimmed by 5 bases and V by 0 bases; bases with no gene match: 7. This CDR3 has 16 amino acids. The germline gives CDR1 LGHNA, CDR2 YSLEER.

This sequence joins TRBV2 and TRBJ2-7; 13 bases fit TRBD2. J gave up 6 bases and V 5 bases, and 16 bases lay outside the gene matches. The CDR3 contains 18 residues. In germline, CDR1 is SNHLY, CDR2 FYNNEI. The CDR3 DNA sequence: TGTGCCAGCAGTAGGACTAGCGGGAGTAACCGCACCCCGCCCGAGCAGTACTTC. The encoded protein is CASSRTSGSNRTPPEQYF.

The chain has TRBV5-1 and TRBJ1-6; weak D call: TRBD1 (6 bases). Trimming removed 0 bases from V and 7 bases from J, with 11 bases in between. CDR3 length: 15 residues. CDR1 and CDR2 from the germline V gene are SGHRS and YFSETQ. The CDR3 protein is CASSLDQGINSPLHF. The CDR3 DNA follows: TGCGCCAGCAGCTTGGATCAGGGGATCAATTCACCCCTCCACTTT.

The rearrangement uses TRBV24-1 and TRBJ2-7; 9 bases align to TRBD1. The junction had 13 bases not matched to a gene; V was cut back by 7 bases and J by 7 bases. Germline V gene data show CDR1 as KGHDR and CDR2 as SFDVKD. The CDR3 spans 15 residues. CDR3: CATSDPGQGFNEQYF. DNA for the CDR3: TGTGCCACCAGCGACCCGGGACAGGGATTTAATGAGCAGTACTTC.

V is TRBV6-5 and J is TRBJ2-1; 13 bases map to TRBD2. CDR1 is MNHEY, CDR2 SVGAGI, per germline. The CDR3 totals 14 residues. Trimming at V came to 6 bases and at J to 9 bases, leaving 5 bases not matched to a gene. As DNA, the CDR3 is TGTGCCAGCAGCACTAGCGGGGGGGTTACTGAGCAGTTCTTC. Amino acids: CASSTSGGVTEQFF.

The chain joins TRBV7-8 to TRBJ1-2; the match to TRBD1 covers 8 bases. The CDR3 spans 15 residues. Trimming removed 4 bases from V and 0 bases from J; junction bases left unmatched: 4. CDR1 SGHVS and CDR2 FQNEAQ come from the germline V gene. The CDR3 sequence: CASSSPDRANYGYTF. As DNA, the CDR3 is TGTGCCAGCAGCTCCCCGGACAGGGCTAACTATGGCTACACCTTC.

The chain couples TRBV4-3 to TRBJ1-3, with 8 positions matching TRBD1. The CDR3 runs to 18 residues. Germline-derived CDR1 and CDR2 are LGHNA and YSLEER. J gave up 2 bases and V 0 bases, and 9 bases lay outside the gene matches. The CDR3 coding sequence is TGCGCCAGCAGCCAAGATCGGTGGCAGGGGGCGGCTGGAAACACCATATATTTT. Residues: CASSQDRWQGAAGNTIYF.

The chain has TRBV9 and TRBJ2-5, with 12 bases aligning to TRBD2. J was trimmed by 3 bases and V by 1 base; bases with no gene match: 4. Looked up from germline, CDR1 is SGDLS and CDR2 is YYNGEE. The CDR3 extends over 16 amino acids. CDR3 sequence (DNA): TGTGCCAGCAGCGTAATGGGACTAGCGGGCGAAGAGACCCAGTACTTC. Translated, it gives CASSVMGLAGEETQYF.